The source of this T cell receptor (beta chain) is a study of T cells in localized non-small cell lung cancer. The method was immunoSEQ multiplex PCR; TCRdb's version includes in-frame clones alone and lacks a portion of them. The data contain 30,000 or so clones, around 90% of them singletons. The clonotype comes from a female donor of 60 years or more with stage I lung adenocarcinoma. The sequences come from peripheral blood, collected before any cancer treatment.

The DNA of the CDR3 is TGTGCCAGCAGCGCAGGACAGGGGGGGTACAATGAGCAGTTCTTC. Translation gives CASSAGQGGYNEQFF. This chain joins TRBV6-4 and TRBJ2-1, with TRBD1 matching 10 bases. The junction had 6 bases not matched to a gene; V was cut back by 6 bases and J by 4 bases. The CDR3 loop spans 15 amino acids. Germline V lookup: CDR1 MRHNA, CDR2 SNTAGT.